What follows are 23 T cell receptor beta chains derived from one specimen sequenced in a study of shared clonotypes between healthy human individuals. The protocol was immunoSEQ multiplex PCR, while the TCRdb copy is restricted to in-frame clones and leaves out a portion. The table has around 430,000 clones, around 79% seen once; the top ten hold under 15%. The source material was PBMCs. All receptors derive from a woman between 40 and 50 years old in good health. Some clones in this sample may be carry-over from other donors' samples.

The chain combines TRBV30 with TRBJ1-1; D call uncertain. Germline lookup yields CDR1 GTSNPN and CDR2 SVGIG (reference sequence). Trimming cost V 2 bases and J 0 bases, with 13 bases left between them. This CDR3 has 15 residues. This chain's CDR3 is CAWSRLTRMNTEAFF. For the CDR3, the DNA is TGTGCCTGGAGTCGTCTGACTAGGATGAACACTGAAGCTTTCTTT.

J is TRBJ2-6 and V is TRBV27, with TRBD1 matching 8 bases. This CDR3 is 14 amino acids long. The germline V gene has CDR1 MNHEY and CDR2 SMNVEV (reference sequence). Germline trimming cut 7 bases from V and 8 bases from J; bases unmatched to any gene: 7. The CDR3 loop reads CASTNRGWTNVLTF. CDR3 DNA sequence: TGTGCCAGCACAAACAGGGGGTGGACCAACGTCCTGACTTTC.

The rearrangement joins TRBV4-2 to TRBJ2-2; possibly TRBD1 or TRBD2 for D (5 bases each). V was cut by 0 bases and J by 6 bases, with 17 bases left in between. Germline loops: CDR1 LGHNA, CDR2 YNFKEQ. The length of the CDR3 is 17 residues. CDR3 region: CASSQDTGSARSGELFF. DNA for the CDR3: TGTGCCAGCAGCCAAGATACAGGTAGCGCACGATCCGGGGAGCTGTTTTTT.

This sequence joins TRBV7-9 and TRBJ1-5; D gene unclear. V was cut by 1 base and J by 6 bases, with 7 bases left in between. Germline CDR1 and CDR2: SEHNR and FQNEAQ (reference sequence). There are 13 residues in the CDR3. The CDR3 sequence: CASSLDGFQPQHF. CDR3 DNA sequence: TGTGCCAGCAGCTTAGATGGTTTTCAGCCCCAGCATTTT.

The gene calls are TRBV4-3 and TRBJ1-5, with unresolved D. There are 13 residues in the CDR3. The V and J ends lost 0 bases and 8 bases respectively, with 8 bases between them. Germline V gene data show CDR1 as LGHNA and CDR2 as YSLEER. CDR3: CASSQEGRKPQHF. The CDR3 nucleotides read TGCGCCAGCAGCCAAGAGGGTAGAAAGCCCCAGCATTTT.

The rearrangement joins TRBV18 to TRBJ2-5; tentative D call: TRBD1 (6 bases). Germline V gene sequence: CDR1 KGHSH, CDR2 LQKENI. The CDR3 has 13 residues. V lost 8 bases and J lost 4, with 14 bases in between. Written as DNA, the CDR3 is TGTGCCAGCGCAACAGGGTGGGGAGAGACCCAGTACTTC. Translated, it gives CASATGWGETQYF. The complete variable domain, with remaining parts taken from reference TRBV18 and TRBJ2-5, reads NAGVMQNPRHLVRRRGQEARLRCSPMKGHSHVYWYRQLPEEGLKFMVYLQKENIIDESGMPKERFSAEFPKEGPSILRIQQVVRGDSAAYFCASATGWGETQYFGPGTRLLVL.

This chain connects TRBV6-5 to TRBJ2-1, with TRBD1 matching over 9 bases. CDR1 is MNHEY, CDR2 SVGAGI, per germline. The junction had 8 bases not matched to a gene; V was cut back by 6 bases and J by 5 bases. This CDR3 has 15 amino acids. Written as DNA, the CDR3 is TGTGCCAGCAGCATTGACAGGGGGAAGAACAATGAGCAGTTCTTC. Translated: CASSIDRGKNNEQFF.

The CDR3 DNA reads as TGTGCCAGCAGGGAGGGACCGGCCCGTCACGAGCAGTACTTC. Its protein product is CASREGPARHEQYF. The chain is built from TRBV2 and TRBJ2-7, with D possibly matching TRBD2 (6 bases). Per the germline V gene, CDR1 is SNHLY and CDR2 is FYNNEI. The CDR3 spans 14 residues. V was cut by 6 bases and J by 5 bases, with 17 bases left in between. The full variable domain, its missing parts supplied by reference TRBV2 and TRBJ2-7, is EPEVTQTPSHQVTQMGQEVILRCVPISNHLYFYWYRQILGQKVEFLVSFYNNEISEKSEIFDDQFSVERPDGSNFTLKIRSTKLEDSAMYFCASREGPARHEQYFGPGTRLTVT.

The chain recombines TRBV4-3 with TRBJ2-5; possibly TRBD2 for D (5 bases). Per germline, CDR1 LGHNA and CDR2 YSLEER. The V end was cut by 1 base, the J end by 6 bases, with 9 bases between. CDR3 length: 13 amino acids. CDR3 in DNA: TGCGCCAGCAGCCAAGTCGGGGAAAAGACCCAGTACTTC. The encoded protein is CASSQVGEKTQYF.

The chain uses TRBV19 and TRBJ2-7; D is perhaps TRBD1 (6 bases). The length of the CDR3 is 13 residues. V lost 5 bases to trimming and J lost 5 bases, with 13 bases between them. Germline CDR1 is LNHDA and CDR2 is SQIVND (reference sequence). The CDR3 nucleotides read TGTGCCAGTAGTCTCAGGGGATCGGACGAGCAGTACTTC. Translating gives CASSLRGSDEQYF.

This clone was counted many times. The DNA for the CDR3 is TGCGCCAGCAGACTAGCGGGAGTGGTTGAGCAGTTCTTC. Translating gives CASRLAGVVEQFF. The chain is built from TRBV5-1 and TRBJ2-1, with 11 bases matching TRBD2. Germline values: CDR1 SGHRS, CDR2 YFSETQ. The junction had 4 bases not matched to a gene; V was cut back by 5 bases and J by 9 bases. This CDR3 has 13 amino acids.

The chain combines TRBV28 with TRBJ1-4; 11 bases line up with TRBD1. Trimming took 6 bases from V and 7 from J; bases not matched to a gene: 7. The CDR3 has 15 residues. Germline V gene lookup returns CDR1 MDHEN and CDR2 SYDVKM. This CDR3 is CASRMGGQGGEKLFF. CDR3 coding DNA: TGTGCCAGCAGGATGGGGGGACAGGGGGGTGAAAAACTGTTTTTT.

The chain uses TRBV7-2 and TRBJ1-5; D not certain. V was shortened by 5 bases and J by 0 bases, with 11 bases between the two germline ends. The V gene's germline CDR1 is SGHTA and CDR2 FQGNSA. The CDR3 has 15 residues. The CDR3 spells CASSPRLDSNQPQHF. The CDR3 nucleotides are TGTGCCAGCAGCCCGAGACTGGATAGCAATCAGCCCCAGCATTTT.

The rearrangement links TRBV7-9 to TRBJ1-1; 7 nucleotides align to TRBD1. Germline loops: CDR1 SEHNR, CDR2 FQNEAQ (reference sequence). V shed 7 bases, J shed 4 bases, and the junction held 9 bases outside the gene matches. The CDR3 covers 14 residues. CDR3 amino acids: CASTPDRVGTEAFF. Here the CDR3 DNA reads TGTGCCAGCACTCCAGACAGGGTGGGCACTGAAGCTTTCTTT.

The CDR3 sequence: CASRVQDGYTF. The DNA of the CDR3 is TGTGCCAGCAGGGTACAGGATGGCTACACCTTC. The chain combines TRBV6-1 with TRBJ1-2; the D gene is possibly TRBD1 (5 bases). V lost 6 bases, J lost 6 bases, and 8 bases lay in between. This CDR3 has 11 residues. The germline gives CDR1 MNHNS, CDR2 SASEGT.

The V and J genes are TRBV10-3 and TRBJ1-2, with unresolved D. The germline V gene has CDR1 ENHRY and CDR2 SYGVKD. V was pared by 7 bases and J by 0 bases, with 9 bases between. The CDR3 extends over 13 amino acids. This CDR3 reads CAITVTANYGYTF. The CDR3 bases are TGTGCCATCACTGTCACAGCTAACTATGGCTACACCTTC.

The V and J genes are TRBV6-6 and TRBJ1-4; D is ambiguous. Germline V lookup: CDR1 MNHNY, CDR2 SVGAGI (reference sequence). V was pared by 6 bases and J by 6 bases, with 5 bases between. This CDR3 has 11 amino acids. In nucleotides, the CDR3 is TGTGCCAGCAGGGTTGATGAAAAACTGTTTTTT. Encoded protein: CASRVDEKLFF.

The chain couples TRBV30 to TRBJ1-5; D possibly corresponds to TRBD1 (5 bases). CDR1 and CDR2 (germline): GTSNPN, SVGIG (reference sequence). V dropped 3 bases and J dropped 7 bases, with 16 bases sitting between them. The CDR3 is 14 residues long. The CDR3 here is CAWRGPGRDQPQHF. The CDR3 coding sequence is TGTGCCTGGAGGGGCCCGGGCCGGGACCAGCCCCAGCATTTT.

Regarding this clone: A read error may account for a junction end that differs from germline. The identical CDR3 is also encoded by other nucleotide sequences in the sample. V gene TRBV2 combines with J gene TRBJ1-1; D remains unclear. Per the germline V gene, CDR1 is SNHLY and CDR2 is FYNNEI. The CDR3 loop spans 13 amino acids. The CDR3 DNA follows: TGTGCCAGCTCTCCAGCAATAAACACTGAGGCTTTCTTT. Residues: CASSPAINTEAFF.

V usage is TRBV18 and J usage is TRBJ1-5; D possibly corresponds to TRBD1 (5 bases). The CDR3 runs to 15 residues. V was pared by 3 bases and J by 3 bases, with 12 bases between. Germline lookup yields CDR1 KGHSH and CDR2 LQKENI. The CDR3 DNA reads TGTGCCAGCTCACCTGGGGGACGGGACAATCAGCCCCAGCATTTT. Its protein product is CASSPGGRDNQPQHF.

On this clone: Different DNA sequences within this sample yield the same CDR3. The rearrangement joins TRBV20-1 to TRBJ1-1; D gene uncertain. Deletions cut 0 bases from V and 6 bases from J, with 5 bases between. Germline assignment: CDR1 DFQATT and CDR2 SNEGSKA (reference sequence). This CDR3 region has 11 residues. For the CDR3, the DNA is TGCAGTGCTAGAGATCCCCCTGAAGCTTTCTTT. This gives the protein CSARDPPEAFF.

This rearrangement joins TRBV4-1 to TRBJ1-6; tentatively, D is TRBD1 (6 bases). CDR1 and CDR2 (germline): MGHRA, YSYEKL. The CDR3 sequence is 16 residues long. V lost 0 bases and J 7 bases, leaving 13 bases between the germline ends. The CDR3 DNA reads TGCGCCAGCAGCCAAGATTGGAGACAGGTGAATTCACCCCTCCACTTT. It translates to CASSQDWRQVNSPLHF.

V and J are TRBV9 and TRBJ2-7, with a weak D call TRBD2 (5 bases). V lost 0 bases and J lost 3, with 10 bases in between. The length of the CDR3 is 14 residues. CDR1 is SGDLS and CDR2 is YYNGEE in the germline V gene. In DNA, the CDR3 is TGTGCCAGCAGCGTAGCCCCCCGGGACTACGAGCAGTACTTC. Translation: CASSVAPRDYEQYF.